This T cell receptor beta chain stems from a study of tumor and adjacent non-tumor tissue in lung cancer. Study as a whole: Patients were aged 31 to 76, fewer than twelve men and about five women, stage I to III.

A word on this clonotype: Its antigen remains unidentified. One junction end disagrees with the germline gene, perhaps due to a read error.

RNA was extracted from bulk tissue without any cell sorting. The normal lung tissue was taken more than 3 cm from the tumor edge. Germline CDR1 is SGHAT and CDR2 is FQDESV (reference sequence). The CDR3 spans 13 residues. Three rounds of nested PCR, following a modified ARM-PCR protocol, produced the TCRbeta library. From the multiplex PCR reads, TCRdb called clonotypes with MiXCR, one entry per CDR3 protein. Of 43,000 or so distinct CDR3 sequences detected, more than 50% appear once; the ten largest clones hold less than 55%. Study-wide results and limits: Shorter survival was associated with higher TCR diversity in tumors. Compared with tumor, normal lung showed significantly lower TCR diversity.

The chain links TRBV11-1 to TRBJ1-1; 7 nucleotides line up with TRBD1. The sample consisted of distant non-tumor lung tissue. The TCR was taken from a man aged 50-60 years with non-small cell lung cancer. The CDR3 spells CASSPVTGYEAIF. The CDR3 bases are TGTGCCAGCAGCCCCGTGACAGGGTATGAAGCTATCTTT.